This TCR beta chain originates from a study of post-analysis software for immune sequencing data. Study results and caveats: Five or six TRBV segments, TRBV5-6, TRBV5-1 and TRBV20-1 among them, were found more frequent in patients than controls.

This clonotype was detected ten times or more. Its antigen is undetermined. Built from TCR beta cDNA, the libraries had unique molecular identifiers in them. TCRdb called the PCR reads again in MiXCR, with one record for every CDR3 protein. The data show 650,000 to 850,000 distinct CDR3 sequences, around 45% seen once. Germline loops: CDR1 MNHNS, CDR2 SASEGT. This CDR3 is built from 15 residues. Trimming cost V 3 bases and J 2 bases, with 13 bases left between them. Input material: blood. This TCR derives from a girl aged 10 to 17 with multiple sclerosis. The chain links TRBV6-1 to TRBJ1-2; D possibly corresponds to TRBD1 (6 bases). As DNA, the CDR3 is TGTGCCAGCAGTGATTGGACAGATCCAAACTATGGCTACACCTTC. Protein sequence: CASSDWTDPNYGYTF.